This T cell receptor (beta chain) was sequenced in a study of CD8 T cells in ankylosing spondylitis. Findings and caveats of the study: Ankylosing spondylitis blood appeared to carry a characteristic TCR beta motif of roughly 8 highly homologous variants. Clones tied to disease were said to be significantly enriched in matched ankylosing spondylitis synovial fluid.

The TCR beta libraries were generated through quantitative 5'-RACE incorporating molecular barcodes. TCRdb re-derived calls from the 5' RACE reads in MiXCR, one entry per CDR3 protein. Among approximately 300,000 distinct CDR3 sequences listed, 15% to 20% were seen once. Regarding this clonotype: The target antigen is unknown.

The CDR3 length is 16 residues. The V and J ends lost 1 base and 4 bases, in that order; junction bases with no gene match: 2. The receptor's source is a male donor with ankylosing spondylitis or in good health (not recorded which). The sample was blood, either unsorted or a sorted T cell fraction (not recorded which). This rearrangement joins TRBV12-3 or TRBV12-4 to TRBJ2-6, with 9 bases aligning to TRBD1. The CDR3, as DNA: TGTGCCAGCAGTTTAGGGACAGGGGCCGGGGCCAACGTCCTGACTTTC. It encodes CASSLGTGAGANVLTF.